Reported below is one T cell receptor (beta chain). The sample comes from a study of OX40 agonist ivuxolimab in advanced cancers. Only in-frame clones appear in the TCRdb table, and some are missing; sequencing was by immunoSEQ multiplex PCR. The sample consists of 80,000 to 130,000 clones, 90% of them appearing once. The material sequenced was CD4+ or CD8+ T cells sorted from blood, taken in a trial of the OX40 agonist ivuxolimab. This clonotype originated in an adult with an advanced solid tumor such as melanoma, head and neck, liver or kidney cancer.

The CDR3 region is CASSPPGKHTGELFF. The CDR3 coding sequence is TGTGCCAGCAGTCCGCCAGGGAAGCACACCGGGGAGCTGTTTTTT. This sequence joins TRBV28 and TRBJ2-2; D may be TRBD1 (5 bases). Germline values: CDR1 MDHEN, CDR2 SYDVKM. The V gene lost 5 bases and the J gene lost 3 bases, with 13 bases spanning the gap. The CDR3 is 15 residues long.